What follows are 17 T cell receptor beta chains derived from one specimen sequenced in a study of persistence of HIV-infected CD4 T cells. For these TCRs, the target antigens are not known. Cells were stimulated with overlapping HIV-1 Gag 15-mer peptides. Sorting of responding CD4+ T cells relied on upregulated CD40 ligand together with CD69. The libraries were made with immunoSEQ version 4 in survey mode. Sequencing was performed with immunoSEQ multiplex PCR; in TCRdb, only in-frame clones are kept and a portion is missing. The sample carries 13,000 or so clones, less than 70% recorded once. The material sequenced was CD4+ T cells sorted from PBMCs after roughly 17-hour stimulation, taken from a patient who received antiretroviral therapy. These receptors came from an adult man with HIV who was CMV-seropositive.

The chain recombines TRBV19 with TRBJ1-5; D is unclear. The germline V and J ends were trimmed by 1 base and 1 base, with 8 bases remaining between them. This CDR3 is 15 amino acids long. Germline V gene sequence: CDR1 LNHDA, CDR2 SQIVND (reference sequence). CDR3 residues: CASSIGPLSNQPQHF. CDR3 sequence (DNA): TGTGCCAGTAGTATAGGACCATTGAGCAATCAGCCCCAGCATTTT.

V gene TRBV6-5 combines with J gene TRBJ2-3; D remains ambiguous. The CDR3 is 12 residues long. Deletions cut 4 bases from V and 4 bases from J, with 6 bases between. The germline gives CDR1 MNHEY, CDR2 SVGAGI. CDR3 sequence reads: CASSLGPDTQYF. CDR3 coding DNA: TGTGCCAGCAGTTTGGGCCCAGATACGCAGTATTTT.

CDR3 sequence: CASSPGTSYEQYF. The CDR3 bases are TGTGCCAGCAGCCCCGGGACTTCCTACGAGCAGTACTTC. This chain connects TRBV11-2 to TRBJ2-7; D may be TRBD2 (6 bases). V was cut by 5 bases and J by 1 base, with 9 bases left in between. From germline, CDR1 is SGHAT and CDR2 FQNNGV. The CDR3 covers 13 residues.

The chain recombines TRBV7-9 with TRBJ2-7; TRBD1 or TRBD2 may be the D gene (5 bases each). The V end was cut by 3 bases, the J end by 5 bases, with 14 bases between. CDR1 SEHNR and CDR2 FQNEAQ come from the germline V gene (reference sequence). The CDR3 length is 14 residues. CDR3 DNA sequence: TGTGCCAGCAGCTTGCCGTGGGGGAAAGACGAGCAGTACTTC. Its protein is CASSLPWGKDEQYF.

The chain has TRBV2 and TRBJ1-5, with a possible D match to TRBD1 (6 bases). Per the germline V gene, CDR1 is SNHLY and CDR2 is FYNNEI. Trimming took off 8 bases at V and 6 bases at J, with 17 bases between the two ends. This CDR3 has 14 amino acids. The CDR3 protein is CASARGQMGQPQHF. The CDR3 nucleotides read TGTGCCAGCGCCCGTGGACAGATGGGTCAGCCCCAGCATTTT.

The rearrangement links TRBV2 to TRBJ2-7, with 7 bases fitting TRBD2. The V gene's germline CDR1 is SNHLY and CDR2 FYNNEI. V was pared by 6 bases and J by 5 bases, with 10 bases of the junction left unmatched. CDR3 length: 14 amino acids. The CDR3 is CASRLRQRDHEQYF. As DNA, the CDR3 is TGTGCCAGCAGACTAAGACAGCGGGATCACGAGCAGTACTTC.

The CDR3 loop reads CASSRPGGNTEAFF. Here the CDR3 DNA reads TGTGCCAGCAGCCGACCCGGGGGGAACACTGAAGCTTTCTTT. The chain employs TRBV5-6 and TRBJ1-1; D might be TRBD1 (5 bases). Trimming pared 4 bases from V and 1 base from J, leaving 11 bases between. Germline CDR1 reads SGHDT; CDR2 reads YYEEEE. The CDR3 sequence is 14 residues long.

About this clone itself: This sample also contains other DNA sequences that code for the same CDR3. CDR3 sequence reads: CASKGSTEAFF. CDR3 coding DNA: TGTGCCAGTAAGGGTTCCACTGAAGCTTTCTTT. The rearrangement joins TRBV19 to TRBJ1-1; D is unclear. Trimming cost V 7 bases and J 4 bases, with 7 bases left between them. Looked up from germline, CDR1 is LNHDA and CDR2 is SQIVND (reference sequence). The CDR3 contains 11 residues.

This clone came up a few times. This chain uses TRBV20-1 with TRBJ1-1, with unresolved D. CDR1 is DFQATT, CDR2 SNEGSKA, per germline (reference sequence). This CDR3 is 15 amino acids long. V lost 3 bases and J lost 0, with 14 bases in between. As DNA, the CDR3 is TGCAGTGCTAGTTCCGGCCTGGAAATGAACACTGAAGCTTTCTTT. Amino acid sequence: CSASSGLEMNTEAFF.

This sequence joins TRBV7-2 and TRBJ1-6; no clear D. Trimming removed 1 base at V and 10 bases at J, with 17 bases between. Germline CDR1 is SGHTA and CDR2 is FQGNSA. This CDR3 spans 16 amino acids. CDR3: CASSLVRVGVESPLHF. CDR3 nucleotides: TGTGCCAGCAGCTTAGTCCGAGTTGGGGTTGAATCACCCCTCCACTTT.

This sequence joins TRBV15 and TRBJ1-1; 9 bases align to TRBD1. The trim removed 0 bases at V and 1 base at J, leaving 15 bases unmatched. Germline V gives CDR1 LNHNV, CDR2 YYDKDF (reference sequence). The CDR3 runs 20 residues. CDR3 loop: CATSRDLSSGTGRKNTEAFF. As DNA, the CDR3 is TGTGCCACCAGCAGAGATCTATCGTCCGGGACAGGGCGGAAGAACACTGAAGCTTTCTTT.

In its sample, this clone was seen once. In DNA, the CDR3 is TGTGCCAGCAGCTTGGGGACAGGGGGAGCTAACTATGGCTACACCTTC. It is translated as CASSLGTGGANYGYTF. V is TRBV5-4 and J is TRBJ1-2; TRBD1 agrees at 10 bases. J lost 0 bases, V lost 0 bases, and 2 bases had no gene match. Germline V gene data show CDR1 as SGHNT and CDR2 as YYREEE (reference sequence). The CDR3 spans 16 residues.

The gene calls are TRBV19 and TRBJ2-7; D may be TRBD1 or TRBD2 (5 bases each). The germline CDR1 and CDR2 sequences are LNHDA and SQIVND (reference sequence). V was clipped by 5 bases and J by 0 bases, with 11 bases between them. This CDR3 contains 14 residues. Written as DNA, the CDR3 is TGTGCCAGTAGTCCGGGACCCAGCTCCTACGAGCAGTACTTC. Translating it yields CASSPGPSSYEQYF.

The chain has TRBV27 and TRBJ2-7; TRBD1 is a possible D gene (5 bases). The CDR3 length is 12 residues. V lost 0 bases to trimming and J lost 11 bases, with 11 bases between them. Germline values: CDR1 MNHEY, CDR2 SMNVEV (reference sequence). The CDR3 loop is CASSLSQGKEYF. The CDR3 coding sequence is TGTGCCAGCAGTTTATCCCAGGGCAAGGAGTACTTC.

V is TRBV5-1 and J is TRBJ2-3, with D possibly being TRBD2 (7 bases). Germline V gene lookup returns CDR1 SGHRS and CDR2 YFSETQ. V was trimmed by 4 bases and J by 8 bases, leaving 20 bases between them. This CDR3 contains 15 residues. CDR3: CASSTMGGRDGTQYF. CDR3 nucleotide sequence: TGCGCCAGCAGCACCATGGGGGGGCGCGATGGTACGCAGTATTTT. The variable domain in full, completed from reference TRBV5-1 and TRBJ2-3, reads KAGVTQTPRYLIKTRGQQVTLSCSPISGHRSVSWYQQTPGQGLQFLFEYFSETQRNKGNFPGRFSGRQFSNSRSEMNVSTLELGDSALYLCASSTMGGRDGTQYFGPGTRLTVL.

This clone was counted a single time. J is TRBJ1-3 and V is TRBV3-1 (or the pseudogene TRBV3-2); D call uncertain. The CDR3 runs 18 residues. Germline CDR1 and CDR2: LGHDT and YNNKEL (reference sequence). Trimming pared 0 bases from V and 8 bases from J, leaving 23 bases between. The CDR3 loop is CASSQDVQRGTVGDTIYF. The CDR3 DNA reads as TGTGCCAGCAGCCAAGACGTACAGCGGGGTACTGTGGGTGACACCATATATTTT.

The chain couples TRBV29-1 to TRBJ1-1; D ambiguous. The CDR3 runs to 14 residues. Germline values: CDR1 SQVTM, CDR2 ANQGSEA. Trimming stripped 3 bases from V and 4 bases from J, with 15 bases between. The CDR3 sequence: CSVDGAGWFTEAFF. The CDR3 nucleotides are TGCAGCGTTGATGGTGCCGGGTGGTTCACTGAAGCTTTCTTT.